This T cell receptor (beta chain) was obtained from a study of cytomegalovirus exposure and HLA in healthy donors. Study-wide results and caveats: Several of the most significant clusters were apparently associated with common viral pathogens in a later analysis. Per a later analysis, about 18,000 TCR beta sequences showed association with HLA alleles at 0.05 false discovery rate.

Details on this clone: Antigen: not known.

The primer mix had 60 Vbeta and 13 Jbeta primers. Sequenced by immunoSEQ multiplex PCR; TCRdb stores in-frame clones only, minus some. The sample yields some 100,000 clones, over 55% seen once. The V gene end was trimmed by 6 bases and the J gene end by 12 bases; junction bases not matched to a gene: 8. The CDR3 runs to 14 residues. Per the germline V gene, CDR1 is LNHDA and CDR2 is SQIVND (reference sequence). The chain recombines TRBV19 with TRBJ2-1; 13 positions match TRBD2. The specimen sequenced was PBMCs. This clonotype was sampled from a woman between 18 and 30 years old in good health and CMV-seropositive. This chain's CDR3 is CASSGTSGATGQFF. CDR3 DNA sequence: TGTGCCAGTAGCGGGACTAGCGGGGCGACCGGGCAGTTCTTC.